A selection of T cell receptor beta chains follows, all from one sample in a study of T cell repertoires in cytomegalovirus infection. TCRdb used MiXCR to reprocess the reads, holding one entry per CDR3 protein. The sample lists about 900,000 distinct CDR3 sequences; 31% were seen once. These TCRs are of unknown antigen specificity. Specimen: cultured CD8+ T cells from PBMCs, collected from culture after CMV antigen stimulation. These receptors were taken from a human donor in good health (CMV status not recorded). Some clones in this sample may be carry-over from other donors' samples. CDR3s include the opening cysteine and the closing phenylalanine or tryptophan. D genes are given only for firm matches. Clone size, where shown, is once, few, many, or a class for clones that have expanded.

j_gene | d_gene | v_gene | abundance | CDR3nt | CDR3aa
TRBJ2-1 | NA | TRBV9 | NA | TGTGCCAGCAGCCCTGGGATGACAAGAACGTGGGACAATGAGCAGTTCTTC | CASSPGMTRTWDNEQFF
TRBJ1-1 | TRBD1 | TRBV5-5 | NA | TGTGCCAGCAGCTTGGAGGGACAGCGATACACTGAAGCTTTCTTT | CASSLEGQRYTEAFF
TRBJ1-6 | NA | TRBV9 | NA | TGTGCCAGCAGCGTAGGATCCCAAGGCCTCCACTTT | CASSVGSQGLHF
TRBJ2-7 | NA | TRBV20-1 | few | TGCAGTGCTTCGGACAGCTACGAGCAGTACTTC | CSASDSYEQYF
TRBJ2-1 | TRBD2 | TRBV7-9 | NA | TGTGCCAGCACCGGGACTAGCGGGGTCAATGAGCAGTTCTTC | CASTGTSGVNEQFF
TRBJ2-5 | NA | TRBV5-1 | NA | TGCGCCAGCAGCTTGAGTCTAGAGGGATTGAGAAAGACCCAGTACTTC | CASSLSLEGLRKTQYF
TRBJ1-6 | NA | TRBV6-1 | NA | TGTGCCAGCAGTCCAGGACATCCGGGCCTCATCAATTCACCCCTCCACTTT | CASSPGHPGLINSPLHF
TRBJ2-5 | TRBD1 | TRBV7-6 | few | TGTGCCAGCAGCTTAGTCCCAGGGACAGGGGAACAAGAGACCCAGTACTTC | CASSLVPGTGEQETQYF
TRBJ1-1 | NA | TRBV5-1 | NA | TGCGCCAGCAGCTTGGATCCTCCCGGGGGGTACACTGAAGCTTTCTTT | CASSLDPPGGYTEAFF
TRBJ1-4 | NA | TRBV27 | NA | TGTGCCAGCAGTGACAATCCAGGGAATGAAAAACTGTTTTTT | CASSDNPGNEKLFF
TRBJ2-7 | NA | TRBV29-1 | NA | TGCAGCGCCCTCGGAACAGGGCCCGTCGAGCAGTACTTC | CSALGTGPVEQYF
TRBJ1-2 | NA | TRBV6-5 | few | TGTGCCAGCAGTTCCATACTAGAGGACAGCATTGGGGGCTACACCTTC | CASSSILEDSIGGYTF
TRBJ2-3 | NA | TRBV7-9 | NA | TGTGCCAGCAGCTTATGGGCAGGTGGGACAGATACGCAGTATTTT | CASSLWAGGTDTQYF
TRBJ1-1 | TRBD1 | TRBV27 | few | TGTGCCAGCCTTGCGGACAGGGGTAAGATGAACACTGAAGCTTTCTTT | CASLADRGKMNTEAFF
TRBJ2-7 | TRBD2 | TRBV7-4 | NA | TGTGCCAGCACCCGGGAGGGCAGCGACGAGCAGTACTTC | CASTREGSDEQYF
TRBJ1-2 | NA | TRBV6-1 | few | TGTGCCAGCAGTAACTACTATGGCTACACCTTC | CASSNYYGYTF
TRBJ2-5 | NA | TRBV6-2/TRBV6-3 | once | TGTGCCAGCAGATCTCCTGACAGACCATGGCAGACCCAGTACTTC | CASRSPDRPWQTQYF
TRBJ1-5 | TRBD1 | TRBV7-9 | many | TGTGCCAGCAGCCTCGGGACAGCCTCAGATCAGCCCCAGCATTTT | CASSLGTASDQPQHF
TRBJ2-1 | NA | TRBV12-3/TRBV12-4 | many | TGTGCCAGCATCCCTCCCCAGGGGTCATACAATGAGCAGTTCTTC | CASIPPQGSYNEQFF
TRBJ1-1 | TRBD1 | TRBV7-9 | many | TGTGCCAGCAGCCTTGGGGACAGGGGAATTATGAACACTGAAGCTTTCTTT | CASSLGDRGIMNTEAFF
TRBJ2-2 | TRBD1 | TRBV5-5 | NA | TGTGCCAGCAGCTTGTGGCTGGCAGGGGGCGCAACCGGGGAGCTGTTTTTT | CASSLWLAGGATGELFF
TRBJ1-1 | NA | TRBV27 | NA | TGTGCCAGCAGTCTATCGGGGGACGGAGCGAACACTGAAGCTTTCTTT | CASSLSGDGANTEAFF
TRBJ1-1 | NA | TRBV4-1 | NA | TGCGCCAGCAGCCATAAGCAGGGTATGAACACTGAAGCTTTCTTT | CASSHKQGMNTEAFF
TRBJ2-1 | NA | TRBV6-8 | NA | TGTGCCAGCAGTTACTCGGGACCCACCGGGAATGAGCAGTTCTTC | CASSYSGPTGNEQFF
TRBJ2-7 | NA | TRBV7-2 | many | TGTGCCAGCAGCCTCAACAGGGCGGTGAGCTACGAGCAGTACTTC | CASSLNRAVSYEQYF
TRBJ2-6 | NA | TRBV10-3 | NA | TGTGCCACCCTCCAGCTAGTCTCTGGGGCCAACGTCCTGACTTTC | CATLQLVSGANVLTF
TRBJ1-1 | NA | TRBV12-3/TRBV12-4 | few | TGTGCCAGCAGGTCTCATCGGGACACTGAAGCTTTCTTT | CASRSHRDTEAFF
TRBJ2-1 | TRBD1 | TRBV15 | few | TGTGCCACCAGCAGACCGAGCTGGGGGACAGGGTTTAGGCTTCGGGGGGTCGAGCAGTTCTTC | CATSRPSWGTGFRLRGVEQFF
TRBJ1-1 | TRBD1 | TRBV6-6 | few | TGTGCCAGCAGTTGGTTTTTAGGGGACAGGGGGAAGGGGGGTGAAGCTTTCTTT | CASSWFLGDRGKGGEAFF
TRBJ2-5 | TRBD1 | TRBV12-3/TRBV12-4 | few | TGTGCCAGCAGCCCGGGACAGGGCCTAGAGACCCAGTACTTC | CASSPGQGLETQYF
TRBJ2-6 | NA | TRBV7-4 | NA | TGTGCCAGCAGCTTGATTGGATCTGGTCGTGGGGCCAACGTCCCGACTTTC | CASSLIGSGRGANVPTF
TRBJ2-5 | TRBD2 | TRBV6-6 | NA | TGTGCCAGCGCTGCCGCTAGCGGGGGGCAAGAGACCCAGTACTTC | CASAAASGGQETQYF
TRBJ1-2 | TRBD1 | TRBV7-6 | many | TGTGCCAGCAGCTTAACGAAGACAGGGACCCGCTATGGCTACACCTTC | CASSLTKTGTRYGYTF